This T cell receptor beta chain stems from a study of tumor-infiltrating lymphocytes in primary liver carcinoma. Across the study: Patients, male and female, were 30 to 69 years old.

The CDR3 is made up of 16 amino acids. Germline trimming cut 10 bases from V and 7 bases from J; bases unmatched to any gene: 18. Between about 17 and 34 mg of unsorted bulk tissue served as the source from which RNA and DNA were co-extracted. The template, roughly 0.45 ug total RNA, yielded TCR beta cDNA made with a constant-region primer. Slightly modified ARM-PCR, run as three nested multiplex PCR rounds, produced the TCR beta libraries. In the first two PCR rounds, TRBV1-TRBV30 forward primers were paired with a C-beta reverse primer, and each round lasted about 9 cycles. TCRdb used MiXCR to reprocess the multiplex PCR reads, holding one entry per CDR3 protein. The table shows more than 45,000 distinct CDR3 sequences, with 60% to 80% occurring only once. Whole-study results and caveats: Against blood, tumors held a significantly higher top-250-clone fraction (p = 0.039). Only about 7-24% of top clones spanned all five tumor regions.

In regard to this clonotype: Its antigen is unknown.

The TCR sequence derives from a man aged 40-50 years with primary liver carcinoma and hepatitis B virus infection. V gene TRBV12-3 or TRBV12-4 combines with J gene TRBJ2-1; TRBD2 matches at 8 bases. Sequenced sample: liver tumor tissue from sampling region 5. The subset denotes: tumor region T5, tumor centre. CDR3 residues: CATRQEWAGGSNEQFF. In nucleotides, the CDR3 is TGTGCCACCAGACAGGAGTGGGCGGGAGGTTCTAATGAGCAGTTCTTC.